Each of the 15 T cell receptor beta chains below was sequenced from the same sample in a study of Graves' ophthalmopathy and Graves' hyperthyroidism. RNA transcripts were the template, and TCR beta CDR3 regions were amplified from them. The first-round RT-PCR employed HTBI primers together with the Qiagen OneStep RT-PCR kit. A multiplex PCR was then performed as the second round. One entry per CDR3 protein results from TCRdb running MiXCR on the multiplex PCR reads. The table records about 640,000 distinct CDR3 sequences, about 40% of them present only once. Sequencing was carried out using peripheral blood. The source is an adult man with Graves' ophthalmopathy.

The chain has TRBV29-1 and TRBJ2-1; TRBD2 might be the D (5 bases). V shed 5 bases and J shed 1 base, with 9 bases lying between them. This CDR3 is 13 amino acids long. Germline CDR1 and CDR2: SQVTM and ANQGSEA. The CDR3 DNA sequence: TGCAGCGTTTACACTAGTTCCTACAATGAGCAGTTCTTC. Translated, it gives CSVYTSSYNEQFF.

The V and J genes are TRBV4-1 and TRBJ2-7, with no clear D. Germline CDR1 is MGHRA and CDR2 is YSYEKL. Trimming stripped 0 bases from V and 3 bases from J, with 9 bases between. This CDR3 has 14 amino acids. CDR3 sequence reads: CASSQDPHGYEQYF. The CDR3 coding sequence is TGCGCCAGCAGCCAAGATCCTCATGGCTACGAGCAGTACTTC.

This clonotype was counted a single time. This chain links TRBV2 with TRBJ1-4, with D uncertain. Germline V gene data show CDR1 as SNHLY and CDR2 as FYNNEI. This CDR3 has 15 residues. The ends were cut back, 5 bases at V and 0 bases at J, with 10 bases in the middle. The CDR3 DNA reads TGTGCCAGCAGTCGTGACGTTTCAACTAATGAAAAACTGTTTTTT. Its translation is CASSRDVSTNEKLFF.

The gene calls are TRBV25-1 and TRBJ2-6; 8 positions match TRBD2. CDR3 length: 21 amino acids. CDR1 MGHDK and CDR2 SYGVNS come from the germline V gene. V was clipped by 6 bases and J by 2 bases; unmatched bases: 21. The CDR3 sequence is CASSTPTSEDTGRAGANVLTF. CDR3 DNA sequence: TGTGCCAGCAGCACCCCGACTAGCGAGGACACCGGGAGGGCTGGGGCCAACGTCCTGACTTTC.

This clonotype was observed many times. The rearrangement joins TRBV19 to TRBJ2-5; D is unresolved. V lost 4 bases and J lost 2, with 14 bases in between. This CDR3 region has 15 residues. Germline V gives CDR1 LNHDA, CDR2 SQIVND (reference sequence). CDR3 coding DNA: TGTGCCAGTAGTAAGTTTTACGGCACGCAAGAGACCCAGTACTTC. Protein: CASSKFYGTQETQYF.

This clonotype came up many times. This chain links TRBV7-8 with TRBJ1-1; the D gene is possibly TRBD1 (5 bases). The CDR3 has 15 residues. V lost 5 bases and J lost 4, with 17 bases in between. Germline CDR1 and CDR2: SGHVS and FQNEAQ. CDR3 DNA: TGTGCCAGCAGCCCGGGACTTAGGAGAACCACTGAAGCTTTCTTT. Translating gives CASSPGLRRTTEAFF.

Of note for this clonotype: Since no conserved phenylalanine or tryptophan closes the CDR3, a read error is the likely cause. The rearrangement uses TRBV25-1 and TRBJ1-1; D unresolved. This CDR3 is built from 14 residues. The V gene's germline CDR1 is MGHDK and CDR2 SYGVNS. Trimming left V 6 bases short and J 1 base short, with 12 bases between. The chain's CDR3 is CASSLEGRNTEAFL. As DNA, the CDR3 is TGTGCCAGCAGCTTAGAAGGTCGGAACACTGAAGCTTTCCTT.

The chain couples TRBV10-3 to TRBJ2-7; D gene unclear. Germline V gene lookup returns CDR1 ENHRY and CDR2 SYGVKD. The CDR3 has 13 residues. Trimming took 5 bases from V and 3 from J, leaving 11 bases between them. The CDR3 region has the DNA TGTGCCATCAGTTACCCGTCGGACTACGAGCAGTACTTC. Protein sequence: CAISYPSDYEQYF.

This clonotype showed up many times. This rearrangement joins TRBV29-1 to TRBJ1-2; 8 positions agree with TRBD1. This CDR3 is built from 14 residues. J was trimmed by 4 bases and V by 0 bases; bases with no gene match: 4. Per the germline V gene, CDR1 is SQVTM and CDR2 is ANQGSEA. The CDR3 loop is CSVEDQTGAYGYTF. The CDR3 nucleotides are TGCAGCGTTGAAGACCAGACAGGGGCCTATGGCTACACCTTC. Full variable domain (remainder filled in from reference TRBV29-1 and TRBJ1-2): SAVISQKPSRDICQRGTSLTIQCQVDSQVTMMFWYRQQPGQSLTLIATANQGSEATYESGFVIDKFPISRPNLTFSTLTVSNMSPEDSSIYLCSVEDQTGAYGYTFGSGTRLTVV.

The CDR3 sequence is CASSPGTSYEQYV. The CDR3 nucleotides are TGTGCCAGCAGTCCAGGGACATCCTACGAGCAGTACGTC. The rearrangement uses TRBV12-3 or TRBV12-4 and TRBJ2-7; tentatively, D is TRBD1 (6 bases). V gave up 5 bases and J gave up 1 base, with 9 bases separating them. The CDR3 covers 13 residues.

Details on this clonotype: This sequence may be a read error, since a much larger clone differs from it by one base. This chain connects TRBV24-1 to TRBJ2-5; TRBD2 matches 10 bases. Germline V gives CDR1 KGHDR, CDR2 SFDVKD. CDR3 size: 15 residues. The CDR3 region has the DNA TGTGCCAGCAGTCCCAGGACAGCGGGAGGGGAGACCCAGTACTTC. This sequence encodes CASSPRTAGGETQYF.

The table lists this clonotype with many counts. The chain uses TRBV19 and TRBJ1-5, with D possibly being TRBD1 (5 bases). V lost 5 bases to trimming and J lost 5 bases, with 13 bases between them. Germline CDR1 LNHDA, CDR2 SQIVND (reference sequence). The CDR3 loop spans 14 amino acids. The CDR3 is CASSRDSLDQPQHF. CDR3 in DNA: TGTGCCAGTAGTCGCGACAGTTTAGATCAGCCCCAGCATTTT.

This clonotype was seen many times. The chain is built from TRBV29-1 and TRBJ2-7, with TRBD2 matching over 7 bases. Unmatched junction bases numbered 5, after V lost 6 bases and J lost 0 bases. The CDR3 runs to 13 residues. Germline V CDR1 and CDR2: SQVTM, ANQGSEA. The CDR3 is CSVPREGSYEQYF. CDR3 DNA sequence: TGCAGCGTCCCCAGGGAGGGCTCCTACGAGCAGTACTTC.

The chain carries TRBV5-1 and TRBJ2-7, with 8 bases aligning to TRBD1. Germline values: CDR1 SGHRS, CDR2 YFSETQ. The junction had 6 bases not matched to a gene; V was cut back by 4 bases and J by 0 bases. This CDR3 is built from 15 residues. CDR3 sequence (DNA): TGCGCCAGCAGCGACAGGACAGGGAGCTCCTACGAGCAGTACTTC. As protein: CASSDRTGSSYEQYF.

This clonotype was seen at least ten times. The V and J genes are TRBV25-1 and TRBJ1-1, with 10 bases identical to TRBD1. V shed 6 bases and J 4 bases; nucleotides not matched to a gene: 8. Germline lookup yields CDR1 MGHDK and CDR2 SYGVNS. This CDR3 is built from 15 residues. CDR3 sequence reads: CASSYGTGEGTEAFF. CDR3 nucleotide sequence: TGTGCCAGCAGCTACGGGACAGGGGAAGGCACTGAAGCTTTCTTT.